This passage covers 5 T cell receptor beta chains from one sample sequenced in a study. TCRdb reanalysed the 5' RACE reads using MiXCR and keeps one entry per CDR3 protein. The sample carries fewer than 65,000 distinct CDR3 sequences, roughly 30% recorded once. What was sequenced was tumor-infiltrating naive CD4+ T cells sorted from the breast tumor. The sample's subset: naive CD4+ T cells, CD4+CD45RA+CD25-. These receptors came from a female donor with breast cancer.

The gene calls are TRBV2 and TRBJ1-5, with D perhaps TRBD1 (6 bases). V gave up 4 bases and J gave up 1 base, with 11 bases separating them. From germline, CDR1 is SNHLY and CDR2 FYNNEI. The CDR3 has 15 amino acids. The CDR3 loop is CASSGGTPSNQPQHF. CDR3 DNA sequence: TGTGCCAGCAGTGGCGGGACACCAAGCAATCAGCCCCAGCATTTT.

This clonotype has ten or more counts. The rearrangement joins TRBV20-1 to TRBJ2-1; D gene ambiguous. Germline V gene sequence: CDR1 DFQATT, CDR2 SNEGSKA (reference sequence). The CDR3 has 13 amino acids. Trimming removed 3 bases from V and 0 bases from J, with 6 bases in between. CDR3 amino acids: CSASRASYNEQFF. CDR3 nucleotides: TGCAGTGCTAGCCGGGCCTCCTACAATGAGCAGTTCTTC.

This clonotype was found once. This chain uses TRBV30 with TRBJ2-1, with D maybe TRBD2 (6 bases). The V gene's germline CDR1 is GTSNPN and CDR2 SVGIG (reference sequence). V shed 0 bases and J shed 6 bases, with 9 bases lying between them. This CDR3 comprises 13 residues. The CDR3 DNA reads as TGTGCCTGGAGTGTCCGGCGGGGCAATGAGCAGTTCTTC. It yields the protein CAWSVRRGNEQFF.

There are a few counts of this clonotype. This rearrangement joins TRBV7-2 to TRBJ2-7; weak D call: TRBD1 (5 bases). The ends were cut back, 1 base at V and 5 bases at J, with 15 bases in the middle. Germline CDR1 is SGHTA and CDR2 is FQGNSA. The CDR3 length is 15 residues. In DNA form, the CDR3 reads TGTGCCAGCAGCTTAGATCGGACAAGGAAGCACGAGCAGTACTTC. This translates into CASSLDRTRKHEQYF. The complete variable domain, with remaining parts taken from reference TRBV7-2 and TRBJ2-7, reads GAGVSQSPSNKVTEKGKDVELRCDPISGHTALYWYRQSLGQGLEFLIYFQGNSAPDKSGLPSDRFSAERTGGSVSTLTIQRTQQEDSAVYLCASSLDRTRKHEQYFGPGTRLTVT.

The V and J genes are TRBV9 and TRBJ1-4; a weak D match, TRBD1 (6 bases). The CDR3 totals 15 residues. Germline CDR1 reads SGDLS; CDR2 reads YYNGEE. V lost 0 bases and J 5 bases, leaving 11 bases between the germline ends. The CDR3 DNA follows: TGTGCCAGCAGCGTAGAACAGGGACTGAATGAAAAACTGTTTTTT. This codes for CASSVEQGLNEKLFF.